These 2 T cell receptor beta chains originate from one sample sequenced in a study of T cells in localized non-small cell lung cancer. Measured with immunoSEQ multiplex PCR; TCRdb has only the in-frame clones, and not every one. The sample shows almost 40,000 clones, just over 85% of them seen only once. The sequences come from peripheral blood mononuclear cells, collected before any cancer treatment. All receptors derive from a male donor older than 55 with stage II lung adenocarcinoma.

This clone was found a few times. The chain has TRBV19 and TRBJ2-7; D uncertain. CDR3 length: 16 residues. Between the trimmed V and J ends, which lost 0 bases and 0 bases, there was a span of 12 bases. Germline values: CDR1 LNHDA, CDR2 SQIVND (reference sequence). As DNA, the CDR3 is TGTGCCAGTAGTATAGATCTAACGTCTCGCTCCTACGAGCAGTACTTC. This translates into CASSIDLTSRSYEQYF.

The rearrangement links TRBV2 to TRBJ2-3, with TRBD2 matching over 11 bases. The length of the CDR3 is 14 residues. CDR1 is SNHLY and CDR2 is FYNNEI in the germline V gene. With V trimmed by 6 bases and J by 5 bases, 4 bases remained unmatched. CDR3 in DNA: TGTGCCAGCAGCATTAGCGGGGGGGGAGATACGCAGTATTTT. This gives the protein CASSISGGGDTQYF. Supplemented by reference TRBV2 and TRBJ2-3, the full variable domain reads EPEVTQTPSHQVTQMGQEVILRCVPISNHLYFYWYRQILGQKVEFLVSFYNNEISEKSEIFDDQFSVERPDGSNFTLKIRSTKLEDSAMYFCASSISGGGDTQYFGPGTRLTVL.